One and the same sample provided the 2 T cell receptor beta chains below, sequenced in a study of cytomegalovirus exposure and HLA in healthy donors. The PCR employed 60 Vbeta primers together with 13 Jbeta primers. Sequenced by immunoSEQ multiplex PCR; TCRdb stores in-frame clones only, minus some. The sample carries 120,000 to 150,000 clones, 70% to 80% recorded once. Sequencing used PBMCs. Every receptor here comes from a female donor in good health and CMV-seronegative.

The CDR3 sequence: CASSLYDRGGGYTF. CDR3 coding DNA: TGTGCCAGCAGTCTCTACGACAGGGGAGGGGGCTACACCTTC. The chain employs TRBV27 and TRBJ1-2; 8 bases line up with TRBD1. Per the germline V gene, CDR1 is MNHEY and CDR2 is SMNVEV (reference sequence). The V gene end was trimmed by 5 bases and the J gene end by 8 bases; junction bases not matched to a gene: 10. The CDR3 loop spans 14 amino acids.

The sample holds one count of this clone. The sample holds other DNA sequences that translate to the same CDR3. This rearrangement joins TRBV5-4 to TRBJ1-4; TRBD1 aligns across 11 bases. The CDR3 contains 16 residues. Germline assignment: CDR1 SGHNT and CDR2 YYREEE (reference sequence). Germline trimming cut 2 bases from V and 3 bases from J; bases unmatched to any gene: 3. This chain's CDR3 is CASSLGQGAANEKLFF. The CDR3 DNA follows: TGTGCCAGCAGCTTAGGACAGGGGGCAGCTAATGAAAAACTGTTTTTT. The whole variable domain, remainder taken from reference TRBV5-4 and TRBJ1-4, is ETGVTQSPTHLIKTRGQQVTLRCSSQSGHNTVSWYQQALGQGPQFIFQYYREEENGRGNFPPRFSGLQFPNYSSELNVNALELDDSALYLCASSLGQGAANEKLFFGSGTQLSVL.